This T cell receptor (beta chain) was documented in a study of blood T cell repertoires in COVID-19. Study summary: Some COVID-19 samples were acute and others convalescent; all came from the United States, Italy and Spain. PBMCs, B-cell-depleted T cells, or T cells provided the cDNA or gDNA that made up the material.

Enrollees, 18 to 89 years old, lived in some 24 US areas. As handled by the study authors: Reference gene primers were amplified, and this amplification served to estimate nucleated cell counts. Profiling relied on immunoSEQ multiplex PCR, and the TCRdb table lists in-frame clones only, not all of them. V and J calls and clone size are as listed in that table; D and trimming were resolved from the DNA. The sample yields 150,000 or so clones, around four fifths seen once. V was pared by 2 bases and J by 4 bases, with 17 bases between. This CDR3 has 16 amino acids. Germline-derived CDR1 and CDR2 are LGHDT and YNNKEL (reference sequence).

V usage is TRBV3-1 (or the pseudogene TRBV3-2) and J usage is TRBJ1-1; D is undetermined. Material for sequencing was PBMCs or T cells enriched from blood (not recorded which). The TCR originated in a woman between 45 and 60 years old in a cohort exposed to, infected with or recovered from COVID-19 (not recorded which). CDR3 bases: TGTGCCAGCAGCCAATTGGCCCCCCAGGTGGGCACTGAAGCTTTCTTT. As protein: CASSQLAPQVGTEAFF.